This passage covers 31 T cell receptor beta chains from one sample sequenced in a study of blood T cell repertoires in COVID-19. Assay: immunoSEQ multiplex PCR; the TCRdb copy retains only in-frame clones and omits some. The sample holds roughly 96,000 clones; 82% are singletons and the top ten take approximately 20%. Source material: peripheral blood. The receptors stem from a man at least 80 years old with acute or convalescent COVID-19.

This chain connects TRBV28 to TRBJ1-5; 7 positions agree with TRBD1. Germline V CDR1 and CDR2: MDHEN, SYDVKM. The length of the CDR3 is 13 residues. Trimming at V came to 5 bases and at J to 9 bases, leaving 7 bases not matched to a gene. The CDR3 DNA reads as TGTGCCAGCAGTCGGGACAGTGCTGCGCCCCAGCATTTT. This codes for CASSRDSAAPQHF.

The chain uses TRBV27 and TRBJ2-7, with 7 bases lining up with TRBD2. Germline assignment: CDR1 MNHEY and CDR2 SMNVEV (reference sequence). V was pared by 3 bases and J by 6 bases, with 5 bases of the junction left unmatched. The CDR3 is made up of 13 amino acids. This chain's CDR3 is CASSFSGGSEQYF. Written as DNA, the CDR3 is TGTGCCAGCAGTTTTTCGGGGGGAAGCGAGCAGTACTTC.

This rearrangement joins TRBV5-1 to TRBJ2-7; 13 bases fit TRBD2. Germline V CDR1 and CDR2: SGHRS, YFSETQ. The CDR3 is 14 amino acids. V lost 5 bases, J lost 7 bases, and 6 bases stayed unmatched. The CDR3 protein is CASRSPGLAGEQYF. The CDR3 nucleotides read TGCGCCAGCAGGTCACCGGGACTAGCGGGGGAGCAGTACTTC.

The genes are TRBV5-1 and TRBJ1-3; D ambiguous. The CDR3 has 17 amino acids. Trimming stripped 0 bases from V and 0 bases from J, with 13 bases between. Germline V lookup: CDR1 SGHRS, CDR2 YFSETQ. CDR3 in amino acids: CASSLADAGNSGNTIYF. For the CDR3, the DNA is TGCGCCAGCAGCTTGGCCGATGCAGGAAACTCTGGAAACACCATATATTTT.

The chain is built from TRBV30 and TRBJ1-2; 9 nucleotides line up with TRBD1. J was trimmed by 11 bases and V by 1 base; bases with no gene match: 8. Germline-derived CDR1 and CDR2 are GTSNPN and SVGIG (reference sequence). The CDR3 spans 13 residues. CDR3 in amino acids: CAWSAPGTGIYTF. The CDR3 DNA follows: TGTGCCTGGAGTGCTCCCGGGACAGGGATATACACCTTC.

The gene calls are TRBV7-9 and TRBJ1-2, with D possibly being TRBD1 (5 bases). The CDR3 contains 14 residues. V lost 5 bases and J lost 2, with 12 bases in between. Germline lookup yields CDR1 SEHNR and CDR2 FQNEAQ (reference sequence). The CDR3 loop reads CASSLQTANYGYTF. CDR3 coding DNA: TGTGCCAGCAGCCTCCAGACAGCGAACTATGGCTACACCTTC.

This CDR3 reads CASRVTGISYEQYF. As DNA, the CDR3 is TGTGCCAGCAGGGTGACAGGAATCTCCTACGAGCAGTACTTC. The J gene is TRBJ2-7, the V gene TRBV2, with D possibly being TRBD1 (6 bases). V shed 6 bases and J shed 0 bases, with 12 bases lying between them. In germline, CDR1 is SNHLY, CDR2 FYNNEI. This CDR3 is 14 amino acids long.

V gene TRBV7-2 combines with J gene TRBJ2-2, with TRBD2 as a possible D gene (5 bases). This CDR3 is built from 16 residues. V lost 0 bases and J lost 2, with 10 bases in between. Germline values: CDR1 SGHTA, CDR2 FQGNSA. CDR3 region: CASSLAPGINTGELFF. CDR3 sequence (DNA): TGTGCCAGCAGCTTAGCCCCGGGAATCAACACCGGGGAGCTGTTTTTT.

The CDR3 region has the DNA TGTGCCAGCAGCGAGGGTTGGGGGGTTAGCTACGAGCAGTACTTC. Its protein product is CASSEGWGVSYEQYF. The J gene is TRBJ2-7, the V gene TRBV2, with D possibly TRBD2 on 6 matching bases. CDR1 is SNHLY, CDR2 FYNNEI, per germline. The CDR3 runs to 15 residues. V lost 6 bases and J 3 bases, leaving 18 bases between the germline ends.

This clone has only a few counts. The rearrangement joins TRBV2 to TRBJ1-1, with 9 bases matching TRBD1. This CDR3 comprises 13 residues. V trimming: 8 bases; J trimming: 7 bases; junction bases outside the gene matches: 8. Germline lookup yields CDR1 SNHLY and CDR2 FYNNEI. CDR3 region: CASPTGGGGEAFF. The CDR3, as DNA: TGTGCCAGCCCTACAGGGGGCGGAGGTGAAGCTTTCTTT.

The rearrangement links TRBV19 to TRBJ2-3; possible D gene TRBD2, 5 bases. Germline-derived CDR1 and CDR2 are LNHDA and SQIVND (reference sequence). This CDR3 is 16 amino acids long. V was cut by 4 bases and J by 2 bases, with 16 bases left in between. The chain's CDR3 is CASSRRPGQPTDTQYF. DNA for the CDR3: TGTGCCAGTAGTAGGAGGCCCGGCCAGCCCACAGATACGCAGTATTTT.

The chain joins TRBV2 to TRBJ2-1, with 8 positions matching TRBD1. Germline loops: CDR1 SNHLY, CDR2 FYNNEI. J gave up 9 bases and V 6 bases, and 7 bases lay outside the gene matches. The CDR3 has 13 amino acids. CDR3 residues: CASRGDTGGEQFF. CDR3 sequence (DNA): TGTGCCAGCAGGGGAGACACAGGGGGTGAGCAGTTCTTC.

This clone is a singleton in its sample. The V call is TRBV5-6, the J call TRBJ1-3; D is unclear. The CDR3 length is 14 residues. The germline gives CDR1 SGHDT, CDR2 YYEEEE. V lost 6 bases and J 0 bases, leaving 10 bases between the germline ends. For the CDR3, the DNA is TGTGCCAGCACTAGCCGGGGCTCTGGAAACACCATATATTTT. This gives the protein CASTSRGSGNTIYF.

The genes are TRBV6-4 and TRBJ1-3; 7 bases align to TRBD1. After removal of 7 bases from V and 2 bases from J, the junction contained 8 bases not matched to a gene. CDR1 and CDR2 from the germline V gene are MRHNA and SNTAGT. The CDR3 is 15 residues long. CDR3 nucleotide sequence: TGTGCCAGCAACTGGGACAGCCTCGCTGGAAACACCATATATTTT. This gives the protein CASNWDSLAGNTIYF.

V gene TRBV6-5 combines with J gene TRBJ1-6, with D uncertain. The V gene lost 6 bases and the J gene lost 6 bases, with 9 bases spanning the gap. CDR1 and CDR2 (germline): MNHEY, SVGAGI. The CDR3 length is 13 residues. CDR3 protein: CASRAGGNSPLHF. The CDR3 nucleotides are TGTGCCAGCAGGGCGGGTGGTAATTCACCCCTCCACTTT.

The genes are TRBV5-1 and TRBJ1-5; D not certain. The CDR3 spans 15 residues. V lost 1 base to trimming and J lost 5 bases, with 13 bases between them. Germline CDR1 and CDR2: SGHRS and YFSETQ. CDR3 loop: CASSLSPSMDQPQHF. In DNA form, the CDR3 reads TGCGCCAGCAGCTTGTCTCCAAGCATGGATCAGCCCCAGCATTTT.

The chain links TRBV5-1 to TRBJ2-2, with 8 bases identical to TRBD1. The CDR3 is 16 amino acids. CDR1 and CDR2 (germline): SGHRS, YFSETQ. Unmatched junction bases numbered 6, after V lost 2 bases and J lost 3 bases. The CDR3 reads CASSFGRGRDTGELFF. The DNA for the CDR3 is TGCGCCAGCAGCTTCGGCAGGGGGCGTGACACCGGGGAGCTGTTTTTT.

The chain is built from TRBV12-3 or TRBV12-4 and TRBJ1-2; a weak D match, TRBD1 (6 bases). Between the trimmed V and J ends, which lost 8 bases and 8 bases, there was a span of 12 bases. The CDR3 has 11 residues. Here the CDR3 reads CASSRGAGYTF. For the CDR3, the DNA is TGTGCCAGCTCGCGGGGGGCCGGCTACACCTTC.

CDR3 nucleotide sequence: TGTGCCAGCAGCACCCAAGGGACAGGGGGCAATGGCTACACCTTC. Its protein product is CASSTQGTGGNGYTF. The gene calls are TRBV7-2 and TRBJ1-2; 12 positions match TRBD1. V lost 5 bases and J lost 6; bases outside the gene matches: 7. The CDR3 has 15 residues. Germline loops: CDR1 SGHTA, CDR2 FQGNSA. The full variable domain, completed using reference TRBV7-2 and TRBJ1-2, is GAGVSQSPSNKVTEKGKDVELRCDPISGHTALYWYRQSLGQGLEFLIYFQGNSAPDKSGLPSDRFSAERTGGSVSTLTIQRTQQEDSAVYLCASSTQGTGGNGYTFGSGTRLTVV.

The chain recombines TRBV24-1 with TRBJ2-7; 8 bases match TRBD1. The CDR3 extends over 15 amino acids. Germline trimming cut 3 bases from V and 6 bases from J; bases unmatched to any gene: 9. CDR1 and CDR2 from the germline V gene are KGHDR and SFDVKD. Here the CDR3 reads CATSDPRTGSGEQYF. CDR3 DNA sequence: TGTGCCACCAGTGATCCCCGGACAGGGTCAGGCGAGCAGTACTTC.

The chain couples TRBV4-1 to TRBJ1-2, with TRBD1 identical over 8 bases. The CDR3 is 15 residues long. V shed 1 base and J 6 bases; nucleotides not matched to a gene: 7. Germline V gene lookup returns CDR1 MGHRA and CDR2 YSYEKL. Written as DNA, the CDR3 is TGCGCCAGCAGCCAAGTAACGCAGGGGGCAAATGGCTACACCTTC. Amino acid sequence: CASSQVTQGANGYTF.

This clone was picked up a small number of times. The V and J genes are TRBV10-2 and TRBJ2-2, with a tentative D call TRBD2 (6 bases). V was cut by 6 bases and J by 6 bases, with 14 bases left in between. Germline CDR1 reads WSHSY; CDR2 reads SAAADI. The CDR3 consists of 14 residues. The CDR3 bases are TGCGCCAGCAGGGGGGGACCGCAATCCGGGGAGCTGTTTTTT. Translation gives CASRGGPQSGELFF.

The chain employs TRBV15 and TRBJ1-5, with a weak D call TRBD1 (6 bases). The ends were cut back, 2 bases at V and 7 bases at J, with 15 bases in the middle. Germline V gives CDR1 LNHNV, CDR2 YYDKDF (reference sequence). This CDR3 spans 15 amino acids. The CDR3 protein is CATSRTGNLGQPQHF. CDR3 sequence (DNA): TGTGCCACCAGCAGAACAGGGAATTTAGGGCAGCCCCAGCATTTT.

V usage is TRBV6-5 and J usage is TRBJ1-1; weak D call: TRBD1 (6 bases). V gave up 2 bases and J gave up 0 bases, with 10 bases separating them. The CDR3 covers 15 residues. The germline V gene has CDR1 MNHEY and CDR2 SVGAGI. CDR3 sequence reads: CASSYEGDMNTEAFF. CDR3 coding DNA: TGTGCCAGCAGTTACGAGGGGGATATGAACACTGAAGCTTTCTTT.

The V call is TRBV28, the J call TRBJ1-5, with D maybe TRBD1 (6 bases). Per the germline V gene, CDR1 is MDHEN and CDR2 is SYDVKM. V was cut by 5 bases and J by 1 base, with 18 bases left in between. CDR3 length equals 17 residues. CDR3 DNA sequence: TGTGCCAGCAGTACAACAGGGAAAGGGGTCAGCAATCAGCCCCAGCATTTT. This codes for CASSTTGKGVSNQPQHF.

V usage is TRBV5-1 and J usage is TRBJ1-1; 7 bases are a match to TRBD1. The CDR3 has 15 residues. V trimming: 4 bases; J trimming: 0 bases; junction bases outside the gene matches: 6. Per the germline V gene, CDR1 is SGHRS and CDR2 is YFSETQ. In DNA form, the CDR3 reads TGCGCCAGCAGCAGGACGGGACAGCTGAACACTGAAGCTTTCTTT. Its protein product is CASSRTGQLNTEAFF.

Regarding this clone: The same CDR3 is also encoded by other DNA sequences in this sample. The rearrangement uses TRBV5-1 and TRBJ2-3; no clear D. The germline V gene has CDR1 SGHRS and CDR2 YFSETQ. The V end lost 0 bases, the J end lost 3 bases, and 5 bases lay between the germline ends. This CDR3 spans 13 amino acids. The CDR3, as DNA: TGCGCCAGCAGCTTGGGCAGAACAGATACGCAGTATTTT. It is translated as CASSLGRTDTQYF.

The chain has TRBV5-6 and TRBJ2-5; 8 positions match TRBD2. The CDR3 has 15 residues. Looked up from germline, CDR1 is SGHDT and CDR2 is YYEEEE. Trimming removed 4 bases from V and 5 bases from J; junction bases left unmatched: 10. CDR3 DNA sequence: TGTGCCAGCAGCCCCATAGCGGGGAGAGGGGAGACCCAGTACTTC. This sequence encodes CASSPIAGRGETQYF. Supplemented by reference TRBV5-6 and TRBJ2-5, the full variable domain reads DAGVTQSPTHLIKTRGQQVTLRCSPKSGHDTVSWYQQALGQGPQFIFQYYEEEERQRGNFPDRFSGHQFPNYSSELNVNALLLGDSALYLCASSPIAGRGETQYFGPGTRLLVL.

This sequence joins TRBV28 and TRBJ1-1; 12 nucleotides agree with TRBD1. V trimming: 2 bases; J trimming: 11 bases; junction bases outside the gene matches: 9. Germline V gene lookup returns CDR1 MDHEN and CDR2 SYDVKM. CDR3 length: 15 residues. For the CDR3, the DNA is TGTGCCAGCAGTTTAGATGGGACAGGGGGCGGAGGGGCTTTCTTT. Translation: CASSLDGTGGGGAFF.

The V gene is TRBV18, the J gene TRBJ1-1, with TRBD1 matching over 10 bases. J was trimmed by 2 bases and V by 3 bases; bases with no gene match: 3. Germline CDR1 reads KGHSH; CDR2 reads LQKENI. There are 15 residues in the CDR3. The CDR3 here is CASSPRTGGNTEAFF. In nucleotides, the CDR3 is TGTGCCAGCTCACCCCGGACAGGGGGAAACACTGAAGCTTTCTTT. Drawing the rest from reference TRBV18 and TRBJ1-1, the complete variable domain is NAGVMQNPRHLVRRRGQEARLRCSPMKGHSHVYWYRQLPEEGLKFMVYLQKENIIDESGMPKERFSAEFPKEGPSILRIQQVVRGDSAAYFCASSPRTGGNTEAFFGQGTRLTVV.

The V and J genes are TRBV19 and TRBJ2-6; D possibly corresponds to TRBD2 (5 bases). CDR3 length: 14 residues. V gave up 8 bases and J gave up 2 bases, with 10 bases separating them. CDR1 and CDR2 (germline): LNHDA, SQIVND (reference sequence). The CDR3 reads CASRGLPGANVLTF. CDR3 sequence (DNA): TGTGCCAGTCGCGGGTTACCTGGGGCCAACGTCCTGACTTTC. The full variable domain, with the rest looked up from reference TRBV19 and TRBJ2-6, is DGGITQSPKYLFRKEGQNVTLSCEQNLNHDAMYWYRQDPGQGLRLIYYSQIVNDFQKGDIAEGYSVSREKKESFPLTVTSAQKNPTAFYLCASRGLPGANVLTFGAGSRLTVL.